This record looks at one TCR beta chain sequence and its context. The entry originates in a study of blood T cell repertoires in COVID-19. Study as a whole: T cells, B-cell-depleted T cells, or PBMCs provided the cDNA or gDNA that served as material.

Original data processing: How many nucleated cells were present was estimated from reference gene primer amplification. Data came from immunoSEQ multiplex PCR; TCRdb stores just in-frame clones and leaves some out. V and J calls and clone size follow that table, whereas D and trimming were derived from the DNA. The sample records roughly 400,000 clones, approximately 90% being singletons. Germline-derived CDR1 and CDR2 are SNHLY and FYNNEI. The trim removed 8 bases at V and 7 bases at J, leaving 8 bases unmatched. The CDR3 is made up of 14 amino acids. The sample taken for sequencing was PBMCs or T cells enriched from blood (not recorded which). The rearrangement uses TRBV2 and TRBJ1-4, with 9 bases identical to TRBD1. The sequence came from a woman between 45 and 60 years old who had recovered from COVID-19. CDR3 coding DNA: TGTGCCAGCCGTTGGACAGGGGAACGTGAAAAACTGTTTTTT. Translation: CASRWTGEREKLFF.